This T cell receptor (beta chain) was recovered during a study of T cells in Graves' hyperthyroidism and ophthalmopathy. In this sample, this clonotype turned up a few times. The antigen remains undetermined. Amplification of TCR beta CDR3 regions used RNA as the template. A set of HTBI primers served as the primers for a first-round RT-PCR of the TCR CDR3. TCRdb called the multiplex PCR reads again in MiXCR, with one record for every CDR3 protein. The sample comprises more than 300,000 distinct CDR3 sequences, about 15% of which are singletons, and around a third rests with the top ten. Whole-study findings and limits: A 13 V-J signature model discriminated ophthalmopathy versus stable hyperthyroidism.

The V gene's germline CDR1 is SGHTA and CDR2 FQGNSA. The CDR3 length is 14 residues. Trimming removed 1 base at V and 4 bases at J, with 10 bases between. This clonotype was obtained from a woman younger than 45 with Graves' hyperthyroidism that later progressed to Graves' ophthalmopathy. The J gene is TRBJ1-1, the V gene TRBV7-2, with no clear D. Material for sequencing was blood. CDR3 sequence (DNA): TGTGCCAGCAGCTTAGACCCGCCGGGCACTGAAGCTTTCTTT. It yields the protein CASSLDPPGTEAFF.